This T cell receptor beta chain was found in a study of T cell responses to AZD1222 COVID-19 vaccine. On this clone: Its antigen remains unidentified.

This CDR3 has 16 residues. The V gene end was trimmed by 2 bases and the J gene end by 3 bases; junction bases not matched to a gene: 8. Germline assignment: CDR1 SEHNR and CDR2 FQNEAQ (reference sequence). TCRdb's copy holds only in-frame clones and misses some; the assay was immunoSEQ multiplex PCR. The sample consists of approximately 150,000 clones, 92% of them appearing once. Second doses that came at about 4 or about 12 weeks were put together. Notes on the study in general: All repertoire sampling was performed exclusively after the peak T cell response. Nearly half of spike-specific TCRs reportedly target unmutated variant regions.

The sample was peripheral blood, taken 28 days after the second AZD1222 dose. The chain has TRBV7-9 and TRBJ2-7; 9 positions match TRBD1. This TCR came from an adult who received the AZD1222 COVID-19 vaccine. CDR3: CASSLKRDRDFYEQYF. In DNA, the CDR3 is TGTGCCAGCAGCTTAAAGAGGGACAGGGACTTCTACGAGCAGTACTTC.